The 9 T cell receptor beta chains below come from one sample, sequenced in a study of radiation and T cells in renal cell carcinoma. Indicated time point: baseline pretreatment blood. Treatment here: 15 Gy SBRT to primary tumor, nephrectomy 4 weeks later. Sequencing used immunoSEQ multiplex PCR; TCRdb keeps in-frame clones, though not all of them. The sample holds 90,000 to 95,000 clones, 70% to 85% seen once. Sequences were derived from blood, sampled from a patient whose treatment included radiotherapy and nephrectomy. Receptors originate from a man between 60 and 70 years old with renal cell carcinoma.

The chain has TRBV25-1 and TRBJ1-1, with 9 bases fitting TRBD1. Germline values: CDR1 MGHDK, CDR2 SYGVNS. This CDR3 comprises 14 residues. Germline trimming cut 5 bases from V and 8 bases from J; bases unmatched to any gene: 9. The DNA for the CDR3 is TGTGCCAGCAGTACTCAAACAGGGGGCTTCGAAGCTTTCTTT. Translated, it gives CASSTQTGGFEAFF.

The chain has TRBV5-6 and TRBJ2-5; tentative D call: TRBD2 (5 bases). Trimming took off 3 bases at V and 3 bases at J, with 9 bases between the two ends. Germline V CDR1 and CDR2: SGHDT, YYEEEE. CDR3 length: 13 amino acids. The CDR3 loop is CASSWTPKETQYF. The CDR3 DNA reads as TGTGCCAGCAGCTGGACTCCCAAAGAGACCCAGTACTTC. The full variable domain, in which reference TRBV5-6 and TRBJ2-5 provide the parts outside the CDR3, is DAGVTQSPTHLIKTRGQQVTLRCSPKSGHDTVSWYQQALGQGPQFIFQYYEEEERQRGNFPDRFSGHQFPNYSSELNVNALLLGDSALYLCASSWTPKETQYFGPGTRLLVL.

The rearrangement links TRBV19 to TRBJ1-3; unclear D gene. V dropped 6 bases and J dropped 0 bases, with 6 bases sitting between them. CDR3 length: 13 residues. Germline V gives CDR1 LNHDA, CDR2 SQIVND (reference sequence). The CDR3 sequence: CASRRPSGNTIYF. DNA of the CDR3: TGTGCCAGTAGGAGGCCCTCTGGAAACACCATATATTTT.

The chain carries TRBV20-1 and TRBJ2-3; a possible D gene is TRBD2 (5 bases). The V end lost 6 bases, the J end lost 6 bases, and 10 bases lay between the germline ends. The germline CDR1 and CDR2 sequences are DFQATT and SNEGSKA (reference sequence). CDR3 size: 11 residues. The CDR3 DNA is TGCAGTGCGTCTAGGGAGGATACGCAGTATTTT. This encodes CSASREDTQYF.

V and J are TRBV5-1 and TRBJ1-1, with unresolved D. The CDR3 is 15 amino acids. Germline-derived CDR1 and CDR2 are SGHRS and YFSETQ. Trimming took 0 bases from V and 5 from J, leaving 14 bases between them. CDR3 loop: CASSLVRTGPTEAFF. The CDR3 DNA reads TGCGCCAGCAGCTTGGTCCGGACGGGCCCAACTGAAGCTTTCTTT. The full variable domain, rest sourced from reference TRBV5-1 and TRBJ1-1, is KAGVTQTPRYLIKTRGQQVTLSCSPISGHRSVSWYQQTPGQGLQFLFEYFSETQRNKGNFPGRFSGRQFSNSRSEMNVSTLELGDSALYLCASSLVRTGPTEAFFGQGTRLTVV.

V is TRBV7-7 and J is TRBJ2-5; 8 positions match TRBD2. The J call may not be correct, given that the DNA end is closer to TRBJ2-7. CDR1 and CDR2 from the germline V gene are SSHAT and FNYEAQ (reference sequence). The CDR3 sequence is 13 residues long. The CDR3, as DNA: TGTGCCAGCAGCTTAACTAGCGGCTACGAGCAGTACTTC. It codes for CASSLTSGYEQYF.

This chain links TRBV12-5 with TRBJ1-3; 7 bases align to TRBD1. V was clipped by 2 bases and J by 3 bases; unmatched bases: 7. CDR1 and CDR2 (germline): LGHNT, FRNRAP. The CDR3 length is 16 residues. The DNA for the CDR3 is TGTGCTAGTGGTTTGTCAACAGGGGCCGGTGGAAACACCATATATTTT. Protein product: CASGLSTGAGGNTIYF. Combining the CDR3 with reference TRBV12-5 and TRBJ1-3 gives the whole variable domain DARVTQTPRHKVTEMGQEVTMRCQPILGHNTVFWYRQTMMQGLELLAYFRNRAPLDDSGMPKDRFSAEMPDATLATLKIQPSEPRDSAVYFCASGLSTGAGGNTIYFGEGSWLTVV.

The chain combines TRBV19 with TRBJ2-5; a possible D gene is TRBD1 (6 bases). Trimming shortened V by 4 bases and J by 5 bases, and 14 bases separated the two germline ends. Germline CDR1 LNHDA, CDR2 SQIVND (reference sequence). CDR3 length: 14 amino acids. This CDR3 is CASSRLGAGETQYF. The CDR3 nucleotides read TGTGCCAGTAGTAGGTTGGGGGCTGGGGAGACCCAGTACTTC.

The V and J genes are TRBV28 and TRBJ2-4; the D gene is possibly TRBD1 (6 bases). The CDR3 contains 15 residues. Trimming removed 1 base at V and 6 bases at J, with 13 bases between. The germline V gene has CDR1 MDHEN and CDR2 SYDVKM. The CDR3 sequence: CASSLYRTGRNIQYF. DNA of the CDR3: TGTGCCAGCAGTTTATATCGAACAGGGCGAAACATTCAGTACTTC. The complete variable domain, with remaining parts taken from reference TRBV28 and TRBJ2-4, reads DVKVTQSSRYLVKRTGEKVFLECVQDMDHENMFWYRQDPGLGLRLIYFSYDVKMKEKGDIPEGYSVSREKKERFSLILESASTNQTSMYLCASSLYRTGRNIQYFGAGTRLSVL.